The TCR beta chain under discussion was sequenced for a study of blood T cells in healthy people across ages. Study-level findings and limits: Roughly linear declines in TCR beta diversity per million T cells occurred with age. A greater number of naive CD4+ cells and higher diversity distinguished long-lived donors from aged donors.

It was with a sample-barcoded 5' primer and a J-beta primer mix that a second PCR of about 6 to 11 cycles was run. From the 5' RACE reads, TCRdb called clonotypes with MiXCR, one entry per CDR3 protein. This sample has 270,000 or so distinct CDR3 sequences, with roughly 26% found just once. This clonotype was seen a few times. Its specificity is not known. This sequence may be a read error, since a much larger clone differs from it by one base. The CDR3 is 13 amino acids. Per the germline V gene, CDR1 is SQVTM and CDR2 is ANQGSEA. The TCR was taken from a woman in her 70s in good health. J is TRBJ2-3 and V is TRBV29-1; TRBD1 or TRBD2 may be the D gene (6 bases each). Source material: blood. The CDR3 nucleotides read TGCAGCGGGGGGGACATTTACACAGATACGCGGTATTTT. Its protein is CSGGDIYTDTRYF.